The 27 T cell receptor beta chains presented below share a single source sample, sequenced in a study of regulatory T cells in long-lasting Graves disease. Arm-PCR of CDR3 regions and iRepertoire HTBI primers were used to build TCR beta libraries. TCRdb re-called the multiplex PCR reads through MiXCR, storing one row per CDR3 protein. The sample has about 460,000 distinct CDR3 sequences, around a fifth seen once. Indicated time point: persistent/refractory GD, antithyroid drugs over 5 years with positive TRAb. PBMC RNA was the source of the TCR library. The specimen comprised peripheral blood mononuclear cells (PBMCs), sampled when the disease was refractory, from a patient treated with antithyroid drugs. Source of these receptors: a female donor with Graves disease.

To note about this clonotype: A junction end diverges from the germline sequence, so it may reflect a read error. This chain connects TRBV2 to TRBJ1-3; D ambiguous. Per the germline V gene, CDR1 is SNHLY and CDR2 is FYNNEI. The CDR3 runs 13 residues. CDR3 in amino acids: CASSQAQGNTIYF. In DNA form, the CDR3 reads TGTGCCAGCAGTCAAGCACAGGGAAACACCATATATTTT.

The chain employs TRBV12-3 or TRBV12-4 and TRBJ1-2; tentative D call: TRBD1 (5 bases). CDR3 length equals 13 residues. V was trimmed by 3 bases and J by 3 bases, leaving 8 bases between them. The CDR3 coding sequence is TGTGCCAGCAGTTTTGAAGGGGACTATGGCTACACCTTC. Translating gives CASSFEGDYGYTF.

This clonotype was found many times. The chain combines TRBV5-5 with TRBJ1-1; possibly TRBD1 for D (5 bases). Germline CDR1 is SGHKS and CDR2 is YYEKEE (reference sequence). V gave up 0 bases and J gave up 0 bases, with 9 bases separating them. This CDR3 is 15 amino acids long. The CDR3 spells CASSLGGNMNTEAFF. DNA of the CDR3: TGTGCCAGCAGCTTGGGGGGGAACATGAACACTGAAGCTTTCTTT.

A few counts support this clonotype. The chain links TRBV5-4 to TRBJ1-1, with 7 bases identical to TRBD1. The CDR3 spans 14 residues. The ends lost 5 bases at V and 7 bases at J; junction bases unmatched: 11. Germline assignment: CDR1 SGHNT and CDR2 YYREEE (reference sequence). CDR3 in DNA: TGTGCCAGCAGGGAGAAGGGGGCGCAGAATGAAGCTTTCTTT. Amino acid sequence: CASREKGAQNEAFF.

Of note for this clonotype: A much larger clone differs by one base, so this may be a read error. The chain recombines TRBV28 with TRBJ1-2; no definite D call. Germline-derived CDR1 and CDR2 are MDHEN and SYDVKM. The CDR3 length is 16 residues. V was trimmed by 8 bases and J by 5 bases, leaving 24 bases between them. In DNA form, the CDR3 reads TGTGCCAGCCGTCGGGAGGGCGGTTACGCCAAATATGGCTACACCTTC. It codes for CASRREGGYAKYGYTF.

This clonotype was picked up a small number of times. The chain joins TRBV19 to TRBJ1-2; no definite D call. From germline, CDR1 is LNHDA and CDR2 SQIVND (reference sequence). Trimming removed 7 bases from V and 0 bases from J, with 15 bases in between. The CDR3 is 15 residues long. The chain's CDR3 is CASKIDSRANYGYTF. The CDR3 region has the DNA TGTGCCAGTAAGATAGACTCCAGAGCTAACTATGGCTACACCTTC.

This clonotype was counted many times. This sequence joins TRBV20-1 and TRBJ1-1, with TRBD1 matching over 7 bases. CDR1 and CDR2 (germline): DFQATT, SNEGSKA (reference sequence). Trimming at V came to 3 bases and at J to 1 base, leaving 2 bases not matched to a gene. The CDR3 spans 13 residues. CDR3 protein: CSARDRRNTEAFF. The CDR3 bases are TGCAGTGCTAGGGACAGGCGGAACACTGAAGCTTTCTTT.

This clonotype was detected many times. V gene TRBV27 combines with J gene TRBJ1-2; a weak D match, TRBD1 (5 bases). Trimming shortened V by 5 bases and J by 4 bases, and 17 bases separated the two germline ends. Per germline, CDR1 MNHEY and CDR2 SMNVEV (reference sequence). This CDR3 has 15 residues. For the CDR3, the DNA is TGTGCCAGCAGTCCCCTGGCGGACAACCCCTATGGCTACACCTTC. Translating gives CASSPLADNPYGYTF.

The CDR3 reads CASSRQLDPGEEKLFF. For the CDR3, the DNA is TGCGCCAGCAGCCGTCAACTGGACCCCGGGGAGGAAAAACTGTTTTTT. The V gene is TRBV4-3, the J gene TRBJ1-4; no clear D gene. The CDR3 contains 16 residues. Germline V gives CDR1 LGHNA, CDR2 YSLEER. The germline V and J ends were trimmed by 4 bases and 8 bases, with 20 bases remaining between them.

The chain uses TRBV6-5 and TRBJ1-1; no reliable D call. Deletions cut 3 bases from V and 0 bases from J, with 11 bases between. The CDR3 has 15 residues. Germline V gene lookup returns CDR1 MNHEY and CDR2 SVGAGI. The CDR3 DNA sequence: TGTGCCAGCAGTTATTGGCAGCCTTTGAACACTGAAGCTTTCTTT. This gives the protein CASSYWQPLNTEAFF.

In this sample, this clonotype turned up many times. The chain carries TRBV9 and TRBJ1-2, with 7 nucleotides matching TRBD1. This CDR3 has 15 residues. The V segment lost 0 bases and the J segment 7 bases; nucleotides outside the gene matches: 9. Germline loops: CDR1 SGDLS, CDR2 YYNGEE. The CDR3 here is CASSVGGGQLRGYTF. CDR3 coding DNA: TGTGCCAGCAGCGTAGGAGGGGGACAGTTGCGTGGCTACACCTTC.

This clonotype was recorded many times. V is TRBV20-1 and J is TRBJ2-5; 8 nucleotides align to TRBD2. The CDR3 is made up of 14 amino acids. J gave up 4 bases and V 6 bases, and 10 bases lay outside the gene matches. The germline CDR1 and CDR2 sequences are DFQATT and SNEGSKA (reference sequence). CDR3 coding DNA: TGCAGTGCCCCTCGGGAGGGCCGGGGAGAGACCCAGTACTTC. Amino acids: CSAPREGRGETQYF.

The gene calls are TRBV7-9 and TRBJ2-7; 10 positions match TRBD2. The J call is in doubt because the DNA end fits TRBJ2-1 better. The CDR3 runs to 15 residues. Germline-derived CDR1 and CDR2 are SEHNR and FQNEAQ (reference sequence). The DNA of the CDR3 is TGTGCCAGCAGCTTGCAGCGGGGGGGCTTCAATGAGCAGTTCTTC. This translates into CASSLQRGGFNEQFF.

This clonotype was seen a handful of times. V is TRBV27 and J is TRBJ2-7; D gene ambiguous. This CDR3 has 11 amino acids. Per germline, CDR1 MNHEY and CDR2 SMNVEV (reference sequence). Trimming took off 6 bases at V and 6 bases at J, with 9 bases between the two ends. The CDR3 coding sequence is TGTGCCAGCAGAATACTTGGCGAGCAGTACTTC. Translating it yields CASRILGEQYF.

Note on this clonotype: This may stem from a read error, because a much larger clone lies one nucleotide away. V usage is TRBV19 and J usage is TRBJ1-2; 9 bases match TRBD1. The CDR3 spans 14 residues. The germline gives CDR1 LNHDA, CDR2 SQIVND (reference sequence). CDR3 DNA: TGTGCCAGTAGCCCCGGGGACAGGGTGGATGGCTACAGCTTC. It codes for CASSPGDRVDGYSF.

Many counts were recorded for this clonotype. The chain couples TRBV10-3 to TRBJ1-1; possibly TRBD1 for D (6 bases). V shed 2 bases and J shed 4 bases, with 11 bases lying between them. CDR3 length: 14 residues. Germline CDR1 reads ENHRY; CDR2 reads SYGVKD. CDR3 in amino acids: CAISEKDSLTEAFF. The CDR3 nucleotides read TGTGCCATCAGTGAGAAGGACAGCCTCACTGAAGCTTTCTTT.

This clonotype occurred many times. The chain has TRBV28 and TRBJ1-6; maybe TRBD1 (5 bases). The CDR3 runs to 16 residues. Trimming shortened V by 6 bases and J by 10 bases, and 22 bases separated the two germline ends. CDR1 and CDR2 (germline): MDHEN, SYDVKM. The DNA of the CDR3 is TGTGCCAGCAGCCCCCCCGGGGGTGGCGTGGAATCACCCCTCCACTTT. Translated, it gives CASSPPGGGVESPLHF.

This clonotype has ten or more counts. This chain joins TRBV6-2 or TRBV6-3 and TRBJ2-7; D is perhaps TRBD2 (6 bases). The V gene lost 2 bases and the J gene lost 2 bases, with 19 bases spanning the gap. Germline V gene data show CDR1 as MNHEY and CDR2 as SVGEGT. The CDR3 runs to 17 residues. Written as DNA, the CDR3 is TGTGCCAGCAGTTACGATCCCTTGAGCGGGCCTACCTACGAGCAGTACTTC. Its translation is CASSYDPLSGPTYEQYF.

The sample holds many counts of this clonotype. This chain joins TRBV28 and TRBJ1-1; 9 positions match TRBD1. The junction had 8 bases not matched to a gene; V was cut back by 6 bases and J by 6 bases. The germline gives CDR1 MDHEN, CDR2 SYDVKM. This CDR3 spans 14 amino acids. This chain's CDR3 is CASSTGTGLPEAFF. Written as DNA, the CDR3 is TGTGCCAGCAGCACCGGGACAGGGTTGCCTGAAGCTTTCTTT.

This clonotype showed up just once. The chain has TRBV6-1 and TRBJ1-1; TRBD1 is a possible D gene (6 bases). The V end was cut by 7 bases, the J end by 1 base, with 19 bases between. Germline V lookup: CDR1 MNHNS, CDR2 SASEGT. The CDR3 runs 16 residues. The CDR3 sequence: CASKGGGQGPNTEAFF. CDR3 DNA: TGTGCCAGCAAGGGGGGGGGGCAGGGCCCGAACACTGAAGCTTTCTTT.

CDR3 region: CASSRDGKFYEQYF. For the CDR3, the DNA is TGTGCCAGCAGCCGGGACGGAAAATTCTACGAGCAGTACTTC. The chain has TRBV10-3 and TRBJ2-7; either TRBD1 or TRBD2 may fit D (5 bases each). Germline assignment: CDR1 ENHRY and CDR2 SYGVKD. Trimming cost V 10 bases and J 3 bases, with 19 bases left between them. The CDR3 length is 14 residues.

The genes are TRBV29-1 and TRBJ1-2; D is undetermined. The CDR3 runs 13 residues. The germline gives CDR1 SQVTM, CDR2 ANQGSEA. V dropped 2 bases and J dropped 2 bases, with 9 bases sitting between them. The CDR3 loop is CSVEIGRNYGYTF. In DNA, the CDR3 is TGCAGCGTTGAAATAGGCAGAAACTATGGCTACACCTTC.

In its sample, this clonotype was seen once. The chain uses TRBV19 and TRBJ2-5; TRBD2 aligns across 15 bases. The J segment lost 5 bases and the V segment lost 5 bases, leaving 6 bases of the junction unmatched. CDR1 LNHDA and CDR2 SQIVND come from the germline V gene (reference sequence). This CDR3 contains 16 residues. Here the CDR3 DNA reads TGTGCCAGTAGTGCCGGGACTAGCGGGGGGAGGGAGACCCAGTACTTC. It is translated as CASSAGTSGGRETQYF.

This clonotype was detected many times. The V and J genes are TRBV6-1 and TRBJ1-5; TRBD1 matches 11 bases. This CDR3 spans 16 amino acids. Germline V lookup: CDR1 MNHNS, CDR2 SASEGT. V gave up 5 bases and J gave up 5 bases; unmatched junction bases: 8. The CDR3 region is CASSPGTGGLDQPQHF. DNA for the CDR3: TGTGCCAGCAGTCCCGGGACAGGGGGGCTGGATCAGCCCCAGCATTTT.

This clonotype has only one observation. The gene calls are TRBV20-1 and TRBJ2-3; D gene ambiguous. CDR1 is DFQATT, CDR2 SNEGSKA, per germline (reference sequence). Deletions cut 7 bases from V and 2 bases from J, with 7 bases between. The CDR3 totals 11 residues. This CDR3 is CSGEHTDTQYF. The DNA of the CDR3 is TGCAGTGGCGAGCACACAGATACGCAGTATTTT.

CDR3 loop: CASSLLQGFLGGNQPQHF. CDR3 in DNA: TGTGCCAGTAGTCTACTACAGGGGTTTTTAGGGGGCAATCAGCCCCAGCATTTT. The chain recombines TRBV19 with TRBJ1-5, with 7 bases aligning to TRBD1. The CDR3 extends over 18 amino acids. Trimming cost V 5 bases and J 2 bases; bases outside gene matches: 15. Germline V lookup: CDR1 LNHDA, CDR2 SQIVND (reference sequence).

The chain links TRBV28 to TRBJ2-7; D possibly matches TRBD1 or TRBD2 (6 bases each). This CDR3 has 13 residues. V lost 10 bases and J 5 bases, leaving 18 bases between the germline ends. Germline CDR1 reads MDHEN; CDR2 reads SYDVKM. Here the CDR3 DNA reads TGTGCCACCGGTCCCTCGGGGGCTAACGAGCAGTACTTC. As protein: CATGPSGANEQYF.